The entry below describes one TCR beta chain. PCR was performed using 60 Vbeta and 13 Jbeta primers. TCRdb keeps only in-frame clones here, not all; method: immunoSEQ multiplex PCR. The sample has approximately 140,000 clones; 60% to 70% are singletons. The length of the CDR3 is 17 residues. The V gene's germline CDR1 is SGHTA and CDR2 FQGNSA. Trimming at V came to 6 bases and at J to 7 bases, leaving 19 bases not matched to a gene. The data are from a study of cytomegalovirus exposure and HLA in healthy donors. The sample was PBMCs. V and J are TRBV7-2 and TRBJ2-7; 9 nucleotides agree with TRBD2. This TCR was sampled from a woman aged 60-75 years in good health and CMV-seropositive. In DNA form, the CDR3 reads TGTGCCAGCAGTTCGCTAGCGGGAAGAACTCCCCTCGATGAGCAGTACTTC. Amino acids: CASSSLAGRTPLDEQYF.